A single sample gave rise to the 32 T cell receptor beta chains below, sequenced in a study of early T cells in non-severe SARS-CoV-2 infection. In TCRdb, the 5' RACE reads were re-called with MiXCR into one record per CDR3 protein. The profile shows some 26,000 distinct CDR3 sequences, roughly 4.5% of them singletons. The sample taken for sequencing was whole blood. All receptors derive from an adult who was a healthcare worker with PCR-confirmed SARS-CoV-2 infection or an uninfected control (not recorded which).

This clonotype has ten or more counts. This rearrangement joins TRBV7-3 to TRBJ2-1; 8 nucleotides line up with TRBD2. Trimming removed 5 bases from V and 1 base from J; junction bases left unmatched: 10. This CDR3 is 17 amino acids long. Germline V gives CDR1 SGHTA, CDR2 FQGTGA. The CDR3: CASSPRAGGYSYNEQFF. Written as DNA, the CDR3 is TGTGCCAGCAGCCCCCGGGCGGGGGGATATTCCTACAATGAGCAGTTCTTC.

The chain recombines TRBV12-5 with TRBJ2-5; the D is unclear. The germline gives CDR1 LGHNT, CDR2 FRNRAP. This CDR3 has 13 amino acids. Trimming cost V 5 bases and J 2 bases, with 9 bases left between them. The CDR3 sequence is CASGPGVQETQYF. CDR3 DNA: TGTGCTAGTGGTCCGGGCGTACAAGAGACCCAGTACTTC.

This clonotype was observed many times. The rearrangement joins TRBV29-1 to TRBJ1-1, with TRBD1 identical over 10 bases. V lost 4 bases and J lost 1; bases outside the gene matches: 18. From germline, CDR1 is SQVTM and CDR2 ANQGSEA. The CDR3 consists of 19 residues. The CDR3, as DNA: TGCAGCGTTGCCCAACGAGACAGGGGGCGGGCGGCGGGGAACACTGAAGCTTTCTTT. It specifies CSVAQRDRGRAAGNTEAFF.

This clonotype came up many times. The CDR3: CASSGSGTYAEQYV. In nucleotides, the CDR3 is TGTGCCAGCAGTGGCTCCGGGACATATGCCGAGCAGTACGTC. This rearrangement joins TRBV6-1 to TRBJ2-7, with a weak D call TRBD1 (6 bases). Per the germline V gene, CDR1 is MNHNS and CDR2 is SASEGT. Trimming removed 4 bases at V and 6 bases at J, with 16 bases between. The CDR3 is 14 amino acids.

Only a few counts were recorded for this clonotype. The CDR3 coding sequence is TGTGCCAGTTCTCCCACGAGAACCGGGGAGCTGTTTTTT. Amino acids: CASSPTRTGELFF. This rearrangement joins TRBV19 to TRBJ2-2; D is unclear. The V gene's germline CDR1 is LNHDA and CDR2 SQIVND (reference sequence). The CDR3 spans 13 residues. V was trimmed by 8 bases and J by 5 bases, leaving 12 bases between them.

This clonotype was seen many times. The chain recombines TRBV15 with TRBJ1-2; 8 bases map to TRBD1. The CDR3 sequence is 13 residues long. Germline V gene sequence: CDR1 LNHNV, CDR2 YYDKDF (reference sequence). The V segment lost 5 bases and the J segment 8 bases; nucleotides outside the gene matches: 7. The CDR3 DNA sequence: TGTGCCACCAGCGTCGACAGGGGTGGCGGCTACACCTTC. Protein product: CATSVDRGGGYTF. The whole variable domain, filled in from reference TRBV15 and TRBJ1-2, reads DAMVIQNPRYQVTQFGKPVTLSCSQTLNHNVMYWYQQKSSQAPKLLFHYYDKDFNNEADTPDNFQSRRPNTSFCFLDIRSPGLGDTAMYLCATSVDRGGGYTFGSGTRLTVV.

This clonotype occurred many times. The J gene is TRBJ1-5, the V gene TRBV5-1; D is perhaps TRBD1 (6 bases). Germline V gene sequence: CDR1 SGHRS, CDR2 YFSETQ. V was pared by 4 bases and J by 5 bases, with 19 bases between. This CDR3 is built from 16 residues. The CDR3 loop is CASSPEGGAGYQPQHF. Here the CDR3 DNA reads TGCGCCAGCAGCCCGGAGGGGGGCGCAGGGTATCAGCCCCAGCATTTT.

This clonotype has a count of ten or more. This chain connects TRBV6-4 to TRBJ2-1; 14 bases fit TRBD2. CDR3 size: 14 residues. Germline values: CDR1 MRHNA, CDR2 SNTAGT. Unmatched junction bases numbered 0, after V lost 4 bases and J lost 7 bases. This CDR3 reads CASSGLAGGNEQFF. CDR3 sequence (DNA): TGTGCCAGCAGTGGACTAGCGGGAGGGAATGAGCAGTTCTTC.

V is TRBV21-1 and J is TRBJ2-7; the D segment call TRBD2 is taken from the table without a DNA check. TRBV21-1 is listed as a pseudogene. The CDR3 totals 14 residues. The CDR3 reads CASSILAGGGEQYV. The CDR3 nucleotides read TGTGCCAGCAGCATTCTAGCGGGAGGCGGCGAGCAGTACGTC.

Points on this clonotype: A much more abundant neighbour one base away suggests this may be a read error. The DNA of the CDR3 is TGCGCCAGCAGCTTGGTTCTCGCGGGATCCTACAATGTGCAGTTCTTC. It yields the protein CASSLVLAGSYNVQFF. V gene TRBV5-1 combines with J gene TRBJ2-1; tentatively, D is TRBD2 (6 bases). Looked up from germline, CDR1 is SGHRS and CDR2 is YFSETQ. The CDR3 loop spans 16 amino acids.

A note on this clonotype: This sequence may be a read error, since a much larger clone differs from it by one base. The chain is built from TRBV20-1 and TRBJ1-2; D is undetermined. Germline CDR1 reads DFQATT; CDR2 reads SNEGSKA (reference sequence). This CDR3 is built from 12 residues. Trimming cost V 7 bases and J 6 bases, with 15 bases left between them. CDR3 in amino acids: CSVPSGRNGYTF. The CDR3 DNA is TGCAGTGTTCCGTCAGGAAGGAATGGCTACACCTTC.

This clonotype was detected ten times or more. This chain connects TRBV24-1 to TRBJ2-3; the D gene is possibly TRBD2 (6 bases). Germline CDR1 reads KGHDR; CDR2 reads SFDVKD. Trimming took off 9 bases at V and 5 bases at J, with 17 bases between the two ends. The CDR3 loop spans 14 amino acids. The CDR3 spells CATGGTFVKDTQYF. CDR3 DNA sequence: TGTGCCACCGGGGGGACCTTTGTGAAAGATACGCAGTATTTT.

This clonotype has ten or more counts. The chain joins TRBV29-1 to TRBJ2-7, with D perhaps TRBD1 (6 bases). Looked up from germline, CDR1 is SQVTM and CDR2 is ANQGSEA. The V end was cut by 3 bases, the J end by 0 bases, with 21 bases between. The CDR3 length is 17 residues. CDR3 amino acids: CSVEDSVFGANSYEQYF. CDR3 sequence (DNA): TGCAGCGTTGAGGACAGCGTGTTTGGCGCCAACTCCTACGAGCAGTACTTC.

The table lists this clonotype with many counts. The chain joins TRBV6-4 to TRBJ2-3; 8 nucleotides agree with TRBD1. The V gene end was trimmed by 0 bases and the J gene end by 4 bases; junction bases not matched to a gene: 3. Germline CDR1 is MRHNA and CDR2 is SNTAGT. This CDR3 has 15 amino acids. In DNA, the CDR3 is TGTGCCAGCAGTGACTCAGCAGGGGGCTCAGATACGCAGTATTTT. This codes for CASSDSAGGSDTQYF.

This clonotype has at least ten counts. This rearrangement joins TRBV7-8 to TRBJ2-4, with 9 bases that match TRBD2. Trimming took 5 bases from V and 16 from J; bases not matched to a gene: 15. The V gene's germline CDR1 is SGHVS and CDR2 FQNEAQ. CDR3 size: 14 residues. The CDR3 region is CASSLRLAENIRYF. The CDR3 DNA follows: TGTGCCAGCAGCCTCCGACTAGCGGAAAATATACGATACTTC.

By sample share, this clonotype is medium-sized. The CDR3 here is CAIRSGLAGGAYNEQFF. Written as DNA, the CDR3 is TGTGCCATCAGATCAGGACTAGCGGGAGGAGCCTACAATGAGCAGTTCTTC. The rearrangement joins TRBV10-3 to TRBJ2-1, with 14 bases that match TRBD2. The CDR3 totals 17 residues. The germline CDR1 and CDR2 sequences are ENHRY and SYGVKD. The trim removed 6 bases at V and 2 bases at J, leaving 6 bases unmatched.

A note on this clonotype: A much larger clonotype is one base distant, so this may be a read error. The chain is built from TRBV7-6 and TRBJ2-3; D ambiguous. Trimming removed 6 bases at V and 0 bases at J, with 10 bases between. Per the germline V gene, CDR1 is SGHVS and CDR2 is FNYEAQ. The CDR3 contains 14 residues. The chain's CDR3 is CASSPELSTDTQYF. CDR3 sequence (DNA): TGTGCCAGCAGTCCGGAGCTCAGCACAGATACGCAGTATTTT.

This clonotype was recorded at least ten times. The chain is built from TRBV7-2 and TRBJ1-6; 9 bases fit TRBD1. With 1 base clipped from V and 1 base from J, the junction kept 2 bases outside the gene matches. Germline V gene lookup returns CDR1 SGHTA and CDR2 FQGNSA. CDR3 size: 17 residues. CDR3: CASSLDRGLSYNSPLHF. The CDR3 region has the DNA TGTGCCAGCAGCTTAGACAGGGGGCTATCCTATAATTCACCCCTCCACTTT. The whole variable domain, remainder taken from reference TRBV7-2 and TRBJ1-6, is GAGVSQSPSNKVTEKGKDVELRCDPISGHTALYWYRQSLGQGLEFLIYFQGNSAPDKSGLPSDRFSAERTGGSVSTLTIQRTQQEDSAVYLCASSLDRGLSYNSPLHFGNGTRLTVT.

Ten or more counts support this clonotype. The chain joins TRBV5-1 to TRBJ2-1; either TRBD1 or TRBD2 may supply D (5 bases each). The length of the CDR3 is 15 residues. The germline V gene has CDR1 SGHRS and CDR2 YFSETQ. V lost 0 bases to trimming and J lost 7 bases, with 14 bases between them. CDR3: CASSLAESGSNEQFF. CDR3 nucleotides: TGCGCCAGCAGCTTGGCAGAGTCAGGGAGTAATGAGCAGTTCTTC.

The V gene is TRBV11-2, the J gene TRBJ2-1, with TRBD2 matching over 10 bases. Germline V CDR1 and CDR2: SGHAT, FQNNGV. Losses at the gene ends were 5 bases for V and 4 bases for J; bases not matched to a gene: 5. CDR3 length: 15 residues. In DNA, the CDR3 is TGTGCCAGCAGCCTCGCAGCGGGAGGGTACAATGAGCAGTTCTTC. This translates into CASSLAAGGYNEQFF.

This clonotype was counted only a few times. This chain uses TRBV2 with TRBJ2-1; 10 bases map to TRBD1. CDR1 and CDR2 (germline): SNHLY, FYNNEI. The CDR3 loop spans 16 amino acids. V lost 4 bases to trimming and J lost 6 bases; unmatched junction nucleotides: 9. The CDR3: CASSVDRGLGANEQFF. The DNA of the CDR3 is TGTGCCAGCAGTGTGGACAGGGGGTTAGGTGCCAATGAGCAGTTCTTC.

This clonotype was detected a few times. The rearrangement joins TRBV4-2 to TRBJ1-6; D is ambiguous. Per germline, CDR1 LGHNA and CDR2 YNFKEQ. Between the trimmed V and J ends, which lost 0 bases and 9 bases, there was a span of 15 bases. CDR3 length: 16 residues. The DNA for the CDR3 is TGTGCCAGCAGCCAAGAGGGGTTAGGATCAGGTTCACCCCTCCACTTT. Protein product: CASSQEGLGSGSPLHF.

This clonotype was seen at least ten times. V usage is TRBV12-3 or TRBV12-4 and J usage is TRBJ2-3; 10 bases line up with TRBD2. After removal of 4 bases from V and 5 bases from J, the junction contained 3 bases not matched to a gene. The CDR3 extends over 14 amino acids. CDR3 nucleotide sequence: TGTGCCAGCAGTTCCCCTAGCGGGAGAGATACGCAGTATTTT. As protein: CASSSPSGRDTQYF.

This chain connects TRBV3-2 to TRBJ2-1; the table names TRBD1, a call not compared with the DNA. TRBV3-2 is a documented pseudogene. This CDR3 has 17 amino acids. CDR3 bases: TGTGCCAGCAGCCAAGAAACCGGGACAGGGCGTGGGAATGAGCAGTTCTTC. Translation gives CASSQETGTGRGNEQFF.

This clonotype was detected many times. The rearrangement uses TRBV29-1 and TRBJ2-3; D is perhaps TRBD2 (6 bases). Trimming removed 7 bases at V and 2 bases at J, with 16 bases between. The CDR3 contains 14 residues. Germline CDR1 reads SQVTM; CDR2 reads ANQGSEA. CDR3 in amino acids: CSAEEGLHTDTQYF. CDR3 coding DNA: TGCAGCGCCGAAGAGGGACTTCACACAGATACGCAGTATTTT.

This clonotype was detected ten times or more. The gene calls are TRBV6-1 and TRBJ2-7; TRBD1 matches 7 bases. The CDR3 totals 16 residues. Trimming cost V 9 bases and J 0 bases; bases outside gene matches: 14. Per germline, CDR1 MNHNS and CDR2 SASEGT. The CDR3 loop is CARAVPGQKSSYEQYV. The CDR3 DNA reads TGTGCCAGAGCGGTACCGGGACAGAAAAGCTCCTACGAGCAGTACGTC.

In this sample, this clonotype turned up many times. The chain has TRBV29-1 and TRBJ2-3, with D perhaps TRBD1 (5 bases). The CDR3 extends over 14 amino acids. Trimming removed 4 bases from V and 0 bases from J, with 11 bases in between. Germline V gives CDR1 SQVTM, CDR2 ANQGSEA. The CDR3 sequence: CSVVAGSSTDTQYF. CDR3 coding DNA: TGCAGCGTTGTAGCAGGGTCTAGCACAGATACGCAGTATTTT.

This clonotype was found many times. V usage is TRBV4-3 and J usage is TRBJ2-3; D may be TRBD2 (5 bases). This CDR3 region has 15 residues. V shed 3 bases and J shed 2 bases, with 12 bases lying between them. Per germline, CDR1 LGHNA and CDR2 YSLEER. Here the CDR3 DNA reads TGCGCCAGCAGCCATCAAGCGGAGCACACAGATACGCAGTATTTT. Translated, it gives CASSHQAEHTDTQYF.

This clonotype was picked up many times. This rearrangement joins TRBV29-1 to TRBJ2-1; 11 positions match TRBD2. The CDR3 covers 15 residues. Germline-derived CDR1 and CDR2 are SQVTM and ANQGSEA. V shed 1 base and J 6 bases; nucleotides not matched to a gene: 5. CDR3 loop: CSVEGLAGRVNEQFF. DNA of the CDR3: TGCAGCGTTGAAGGACTAGCGGGAAGAGTCAATGAGCAGTTCTTC.

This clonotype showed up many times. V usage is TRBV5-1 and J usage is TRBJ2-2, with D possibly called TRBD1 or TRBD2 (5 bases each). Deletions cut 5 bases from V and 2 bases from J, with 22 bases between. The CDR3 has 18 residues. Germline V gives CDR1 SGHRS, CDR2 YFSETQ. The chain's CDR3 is CASRPVGGRGPNTGELFF. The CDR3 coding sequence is TGCGCCAGCAGACCGGTTGGGGGTAGAGGGCCCAACACCGGGGAGCTGTTTTTT.

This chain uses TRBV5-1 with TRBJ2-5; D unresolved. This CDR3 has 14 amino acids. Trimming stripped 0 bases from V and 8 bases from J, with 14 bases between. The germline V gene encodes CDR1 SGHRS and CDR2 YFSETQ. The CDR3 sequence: CASSLVADGQTQYF. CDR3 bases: TGCGCCAGCAGCTTGGTGGCGGACGGCCAAACCCAGTACTTC.

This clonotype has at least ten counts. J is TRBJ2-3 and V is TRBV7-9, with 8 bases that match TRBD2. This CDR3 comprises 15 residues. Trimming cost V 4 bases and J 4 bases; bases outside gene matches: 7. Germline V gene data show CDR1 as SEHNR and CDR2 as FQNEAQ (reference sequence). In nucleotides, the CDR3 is TGTGCCAGCAGCTCCAGGACTAGCTCCGCAGATACGCAGTATTTT. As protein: CASSSRTSSADTQYF.